The 5 T cell receptor beta chains given below trace back to one sample, sequenced in a study of vaccination and CD4 T cells after COVID-19. As to treatment: roughly nine-day PBMC culture with coronavirus spike peptide pools or control peptides (ViraFEST assay). The antigens of these receptors remain unknown. The Oncomine TCR Beta short-read assay generated sequence data from the DNA of cultured CD4+ T cells. TCRdb re-called the PCR reads through MiXCR, storing one row per CDR3 protein. The sample lists 15,000 or so distinct CDR3 sequences, around 60% occurring once. Sequenced material: CD4+ T cells from blood, cultured in vitro. The receptors stem from a human donor who had recovered from COVID-19.

The gene calls are TRBV30 and TRBJ2-5; D not resolved. Trimming shortened V by 3 bases and J by 7 bases, and 15 bases separated the two germline ends. The germline V gene encodes CDR1 GTSNPN and CDR2 SVGIG (reference sequence). The CDR3 has 13 amino acids. CDR3 bases: TGTGCCTGGAGGGCCCCACCACTCGGGACCCAGTACTTC. It is translated as CAWRAPPLGTQYF.

The chain couples TRBV6-2 or TRBV6-3 to TRBJ1-5; D is ambiguous. Trimming cost V 2 bases and J 12 bases, with 11 bases left between them. This CDR3 is built from 12 residues. Germline V gives CDR1 MNHEY, CDR2 SVGEGT. The CDR3 bases are TGTGCCAGCAGTTACCCGATCGGCGTCCAGCATTTT. Translation: CASSYPIGVQHF.

The V call is TRBV19, the J call TRBJ1-3; no reliable D call. Per germline, CDR1 LNHDA and CDR2 SQIVND (reference sequence). This CDR3 spans 13 amino acids. The V end was cut by 7 bases, the J end by 3 bases, with 10 bases between. CDR3 sequence reads: CASTDRFGNTIYF. Written as DNA, the CDR3 is TGTGCCAGTACCGACCGGTTTGGAAACACCATATATTTT.

The chain combines TRBV5-1 with TRBJ2-1, with 13 bases matching TRBD2. Germline V gene lookup returns CDR1 SGHRS and CDR2 YFSETQ. With 2 bases clipped from V and 5 bases from J, the junction kept 1 base outside the gene matches. The CDR3 is 15 residues long. The CDR3 DNA reads TGCGCCAGCAGCTTACTAGCGGGAGGGGACAATGAGCAGTTCTTC. Translated: CASSLLAGGDNEQFF.

The gene calls are TRBV11-2 and TRBJ2-7; D is ambiguous. V dropped 1 base and J dropped 9 bases, with 22 bases sitting between them. The CDR3 covers 16 residues. From germline, CDR1 is SGHAT and CDR2 FQNNGV. CDR3 bases: TGTGCCAGCAGCTTAGTGACCCCCCCCCCGATTCTCGGGCAGTACTTC. Translating it yields CASSLVTPPPILGQYF.